These 27 T cell receptor beta chains were sequenced from one sample in a study of blood T cell repertoires in COVID-19. Using immunoSEQ multiplex PCR, the repertoire was profiled, and TCRdb retains in-frame clones only, with some absent. The sample includes roughly 300,000 clones, about 85% of them seen just once. Specimen: PBMCs or T cells enriched from blood (not recorded which). These receptors all stem from a woman in her 30s who had recovered from COVID-19.

This chain links TRBV30 with TRBJ2-3; 7 bases line up with TRBD2. The length of the CDR3 is 12 residues. Germline V CDR1 and CDR2: GTSNPN, SVGIG (reference sequence). V shed 3 bases and J 4 bases; nucleotides not matched to a gene: 1. In nucleotides, the CDR3 is TGTGCCTGGAGGGGGGGGGCAGATACGCAGTATTTT. Translated, it gives CAWRGGADTQYF.

The chain has TRBV7-9 and TRBJ1-1, with D hard to call. V was pared by 0 bases and J by 3 bases, with 5 bases between. This CDR3 region has 13 residues. Germline V gives CDR1 SEHNR, CDR2 FQNEAQ (reference sequence). Here the CDR3 reads CASSLAEDTEAFF. For the CDR3, the DNA is TGTGCCAGCAGCTTAGCGGAGGACACTGAAGCTTTCTTT.

The chain links TRBV11-2 to TRBJ2-3; the match to TRBD1 covers 7 bases. In germline, CDR1 is SGHAT, CDR2 FQNNGV. This CDR3 contains 13 residues. J was trimmed by 5 bases and V by 8 bases; bases with no gene match: 7. The CDR3 region has the DNA TGTGCCAGCGCGGCCAACAGGGGAGATACGCAGTATTTT. Translated, it gives CASAANRGDTQYF.

The genes are TRBV30 and TRBJ2-7; the match to TRBD2 covers 9 bases. There are 14 residues in the CDR3. Germline V gene sequence: CDR1 GTSNPN, CDR2 SVGIG (reference sequence). The V and J ends lost 3 bases and 3 bases, in that order; junction bases with no gene match: 6. CDR3 sequence: CAWRVSSGVYEQYF. CDR3 nucleotides: TGTGCCTGGAGGGTGTCTAGCGGGGTCTACGAGCAGTACTTC.

On this clone itself: The sample has other DNA sequences that encode this CDR3 too. The chain joins TRBV30 to TRBJ1-5; 7 bases are a match to TRBD1. V dropped 0 bases and J dropped 2; count of bases not matched to a gene: 4. Germline CDR1 and CDR2: GTSNPN and SVGIG (reference sequence). The CDR3 is made up of 15 amino acids. The CDR3 DNA reads TGTGCCTGGAGTGTACAAACAGGGGGCAATCAGCCCCAGCATTTT. Its translation: CAWSVQTGGNQPQHF.

The CDR3 DNA follows: TGTGCCAGCAGCGCAGGGTCTGAAAAACTGTTTTTT. Amino acids: CASSAGSEKLFF. The chain employs TRBV9 and TRBJ1-4; possibly TRBD1 for D (5 bases). V lost 3 bases to trimming and J lost 7 bases, with 7 bases between them. Germline V gene data show CDR1 as SGDLS and CDR2 as YYNGEE. The CDR3 runs to 12 residues.

As to this clone: This CDR3 is also generated by other DNA sequences in the sample. The V gene is TRBV5-1, the J gene TRBJ1-5, with D unclear. Trimming cost V 0 bases and J 0 bases, with 7 bases left between them. The CDR3 contains 15 residues. Germline CDR1 SGHRS, CDR2 YFSETQ. The CDR3 sequence is CASSLGQDSNQPQHF. The CDR3 coding sequence is TGCGCCAGCAGCTTGGGGCAGGATAGCAATCAGCCCCAGCATTTT.

V and J are TRBV12-3 or TRBV12-4 and TRBJ1-2; no clear D. Trimming stripped 6 bases from V and 6 bases from J, with 11 bases between. The CDR3 extends over 12 amino acids. CDR3 sequence: CASRIWRHGYTF. CDR3 DNA sequence: TGTGCCAGCAGGATCTGGAGGCATGGCTACACCTTC.

The chain couples TRBV29-1 to TRBJ2-5, with D possibly being TRBD2 (5 bases). Per germline, CDR1 SQVTM and CDR2 ANQGSEA. Trimming pared 7 bases from V and 2 bases from J, leaving 14 bases between. There are 13 residues in the CDR3. This CDR3 is CSADGGIQETQYF. The CDR3 DNA reads TGCAGCGCCGATGGAGGAATACAAGAGACCCAGTACTTC.

The chain joins TRBV7-3 to TRBJ1-2, with D tentatively TRBD1 (5 bases). CDR3 length equals 15 residues. Germline CDR1 SGHTA, CDR2 FQGTGA. The V and J ends lost 3 bases and 5 bases respectively, with 16 bases between them. CDR3 amino acids: CASSFHPGVEYGYTF. The CDR3 nucleotides are TGTGCCAGCAGCTTCCACCCGGGGGTGGAGTATGGCTACACCTTC.

This chain's CDR3 is CASSHTRTTLLVGDTQYF. The CDR3 nucleotides are TGTGCCAGCAGCCACACGCGGACTACCCTCCTGGTGGGCGATACGCAGTATTTT. The chain carries TRBV14 and TRBJ2-3, with a possible D match to TRBD2 (6 bases). The length of the CDR3 is 18 residues. In germline, CDR1 is SGHDN, CDR2 FVKESK. Trimming took 3 bases from V and 6 from J, leaving 25 bases between them.

This rearrangement joins TRBV10-3 to TRBJ1-2; a possible D gene is TRBD1 (5 bases). Germline V gene data show CDR1 as ENHRY and CDR2 as SYGVKD. This CDR3 has 11 amino acids. The V gene lost 2 bases and the J gene lost 7 bases, with 5 bases spanning the gap. The DNA for the CDR3 is TGTGCCATCAGTGAGGACAGTGGCTACACCTTC. Its translation is CAISEDSGYTF.

Only one count was recorded for this clone. The rearrangement uses TRBV4-1 and TRBJ2-1; 9 nucleotides match TRBD2. J was trimmed by 9 bases and V by 0 bases; bases with no gene match: 15. Germline V gene sequence: CDR1 MGHRA, CDR2 YSYEKL. This CDR3 comprises 18 residues. CDR3 loop: CASSQEVTAGGNSAEQFF. The CDR3 region has the DNA TGCGCCAGCAGCCAAGAGGTCACCGCGGGGGGGAATTCGGCTGAGCAGTTCTTC.

The V gene is TRBV5-4, the J gene TRBJ2-5, with TRBD2 identical over 9 bases. Germline CDR1 is SGHNT and CDR2 is YYREEE (reference sequence). The CDR3 extends over 18 amino acids. After removal of 4 bases from V and 2 bases from J, the junction contained 15 bases not matched to a gene. The CDR3 DNA follows: TGTGCCAGCAGCCCTGGGGTCCGTCGCGGGGGGGTTCAAGAGACCCAGTACTTC. Protein sequence: CASSPGVRRGGVQETQYF.

The chain employs TRBV2 and TRBJ1-2; D may be TRBD1 (5 bases). V was cut by 7 bases and J by 4 bases, with 13 bases left in between. This CDR3 contains 13 residues. Germline CDR1 SNHLY, CDR2 FYNNEI. CDR3 protein: CASTRGGGYGYTF. CDR3 bases: TGTGCCAGCACCCGCGGGGGAGGCTATGGCTACACCTTC.

The chain combines TRBV2 with TRBJ2-3, with D unresolved. From germline, CDR1 is SNHLY and CDR2 FYNNEI. V was clipped by 1 base and J by 14 bases, with 13 bases between them. This CDR3 region has 12 residues. The CDR3 loop is CASSEGGHRTYF. The CDR3 nucleotides read TGTGCCAGCAGTGAAGGAGGCCATCGTACGTATTTT.

CDR3 residues: CASSLNSRGRGTNTEAFF. CDR3 DNA sequence: TGTGCCAGCAGCTTAAATAGCCGGGGCAGGGGGACGAACACTGAAGCTTTCTTT. The chain carries TRBV7-3 and TRBJ1-1; TRBD1 agrees at 7 bases. The CDR3 loop spans 18 amino acids. V dropped 1 base and J dropped 1; count of bases not matched to a gene: 12. Germline CDR1 reads SGHTA; CDR2 reads FQGTGA.

This chain connects TRBV19 to TRBJ1-5; 7 bases are a match to TRBD1. The CDR3 consists of 17 residues. Germline V gene sequence: CDR1 LNHDA, CDR2 SQIVND (reference sequence). The V segment lost 5 bases and the J segment 5 bases; nucleotides outside the gene matches: 15. The CDR3 region has the DNA TGTGCCAGTAGTCCATACCTCCGGACAGGCGGGGATCAGCCCCAGCATTTT. Translation: CASSPYLRTGGDQPQHF.

The chain has TRBV15 and TRBJ2-7; 7 positions agree with TRBD2. The CDR3 consists of 14 residues. The germline V gene has CDR1 LNHNV and CDR2 YYDKDF (reference sequence). Trimming removed 5 bases from V and 3 bases from J; junction bases left unmatched: 7. CDR3 in amino acids: CATSERDHRYEQYF. The CDR3 nucleotides are TGTGCCACCAGCGAGCGGGACCACCGCTACGAGCAGTACTTC.

CDR3 DNA sequence: TGTGCCAGCAGCGTAGTTGGGGGCCCCTACAATGAGCAGTTCTTC. Its protein product is CASSVVGGPYNEQFF. The chain joins TRBV9 to TRBJ2-1; TRBD1 might be the D (6 bases). Germline V gene lookup returns CDR1 SGDLS and CDR2 YYNGEE. Between the trimmed V and J ends, which lost 0 bases and 2 bases, there was a span of 9 bases. The CDR3 spans 15 residues.

The chain carries TRBV5-5 and TRBJ2-1; 9 bases match TRBD1. This CDR3 contains 15 residues. Germline V CDR1 and CDR2: SGHKS, YYEKEE (reference sequence). V was pared by 3 bases and J by 7 bases, with 8 bases of the junction left unmatched. Here the CDR3 reads CASSWGQGSLNEQFF. DNA of the CDR3: TGTGCCAGCAGCTGGGGACAGGGAAGTTTGAATGAGCAGTTCTTC.

The chain uses TRBV5-6 and TRBJ1-1; 9 bases agree with TRBD1. J was trimmed by 1 base and V by 3 bases; bases with no gene match: 1. The CDR3 length is 14 residues. Germline V gene lookup returns CDR1 SGHDT and CDR2 YYEEEE. The CDR3 reads CASSWDRANTEAFF. CDR3 coding DNA: TGTGCCAGCAGCTGGGACAGGGCGAACACTGAAGCTTTCTTT.

This clone was detected only a few times. The genes are TRBV28 and TRBJ1-1, with D possibly TRBD1 on 5 matching bases. The CDR3 consists of 15 residues. V shed 10 bases and J shed 1 base, with 19 bases lying between them. Germline V CDR1 and CDR2: MDHEN, SYDVKM. The CDR3: CATERGWGGNTEAFF. The CDR3 DNA reads as TGTGCCACCGAAAGGGGCTGGGGTGGGAACACTGAAGCTTTCTTT.

The chain links TRBV6-6 to TRBJ2-5, with 13 positions matching TRBD2. This CDR3 has 17 residues. Germline values: CDR1 MNHNY, CDR2 SVGAGI (reference sequence). The V gene end was trimmed by 6 bases and the J gene end by 4 bases; junction bases not matched to a gene: 11. The CDR3 region is CASRRLAGGLGTETQYF. The CDR3 DNA is TGTGCCAGCAGGCGACTAGCGGGGGGCTTGGGGACAGAGACCCAGTACTTC.

V usage is TRBV30 and J usage is TRBJ2-3; 9 bases agree with TRBD2. CDR1 and CDR2 from the germline V gene are GTSNPN and SVGIG (reference sequence). V dropped 0 bases and J dropped 8; count of bases not matched to a gene: 9. The CDR3 spans 15 residues. CDR3 DNA: TGTGCCTGGAGTGTACCGGGACTAGCACCGGGTACGCAGTATTTT. Translated, it gives CAWSVPGLAPGTQYF.

The chain recombines TRBV18 with TRBJ1-5; D not resolved. CDR3 size: 12 residues. Germline V CDR1 and CDR2: KGHSH, LQKENI. V was shortened by 3 bases and J by 6 bases, with 6 bases between the two germline ends. The CDR3 sequence: CASSPSGQPQHF. DNA of the CDR3: TGTGCCAGCTCACCCTCCGGTCAGCCCCAGCATTTT.

This chain joins TRBV6-2 or TRBV6-3 and TRBJ1-5; 7 bases map to TRBD1. Germline V gene data show CDR1 as MNHEY and CDR2 as SVGEGT. This CDR3 has 15 amino acids. Unmatched junction bases numbered 7, after V lost 6 bases and J lost 2 bases. The CDR3 DNA reads as TGTGCCAGCAGCCCAACAGGGGAACGCAATCAGCCCCAGCATTTT. Translating it yields CASSPTGERNQPQHF.